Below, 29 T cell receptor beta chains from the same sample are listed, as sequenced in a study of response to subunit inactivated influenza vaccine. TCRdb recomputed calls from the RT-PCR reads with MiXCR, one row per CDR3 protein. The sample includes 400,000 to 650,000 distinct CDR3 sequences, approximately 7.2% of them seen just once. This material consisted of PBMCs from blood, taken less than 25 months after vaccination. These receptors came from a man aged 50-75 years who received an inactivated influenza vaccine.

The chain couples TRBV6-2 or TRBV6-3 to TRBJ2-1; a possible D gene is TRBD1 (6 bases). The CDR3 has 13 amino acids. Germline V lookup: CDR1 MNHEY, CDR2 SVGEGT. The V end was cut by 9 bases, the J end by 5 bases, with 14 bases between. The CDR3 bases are TGTGCCAGTTATACAGGGTATAACAATGAGCAGTTCTTC. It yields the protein CASYTGYNNEQFF.

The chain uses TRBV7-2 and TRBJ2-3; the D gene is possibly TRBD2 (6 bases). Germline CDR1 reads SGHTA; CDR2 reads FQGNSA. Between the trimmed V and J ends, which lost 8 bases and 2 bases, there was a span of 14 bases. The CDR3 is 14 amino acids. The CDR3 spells CASRSAGNTDTQYF. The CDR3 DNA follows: TGTGCCAGCCGGTCGGCGGGAAACACAGATACGCAGTATTTT.

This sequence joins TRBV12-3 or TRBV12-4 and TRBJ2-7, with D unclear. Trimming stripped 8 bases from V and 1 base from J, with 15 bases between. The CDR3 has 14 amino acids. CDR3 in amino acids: CASGLSEGSYEQYF. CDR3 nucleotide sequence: TGTGCCAGCGGATTAAGTGAAGGGTCCTACGAGCAGTACTTC.

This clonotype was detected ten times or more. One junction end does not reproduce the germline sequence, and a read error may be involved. CDR3 in DNA: TGCAGCGCCCTTGGGTCTAACTATGACTACACCTTC. This encodes CSALGSNYDYTF. The rearrangement uses TRBV29-1 and TRBJ1-2; D uncertain. CDR3 length: 12 residues. CDR1 SQVTM and CDR2 ANQGSEA come from the germline V gene.

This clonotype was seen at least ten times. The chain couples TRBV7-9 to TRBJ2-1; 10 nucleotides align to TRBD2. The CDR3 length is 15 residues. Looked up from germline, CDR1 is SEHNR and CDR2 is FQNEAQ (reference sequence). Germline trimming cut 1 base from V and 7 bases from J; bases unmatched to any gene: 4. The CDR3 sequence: CASSLVLAGENEQFF. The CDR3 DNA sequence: TGTGCCAGCAGCTTAGTGCTAGCGGGAGAAAATGAGCAGTTCTTC.

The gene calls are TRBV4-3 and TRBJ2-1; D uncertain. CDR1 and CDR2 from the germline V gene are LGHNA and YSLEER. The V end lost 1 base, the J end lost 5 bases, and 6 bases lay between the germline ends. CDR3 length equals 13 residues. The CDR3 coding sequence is TGCGCCAGCAGCCAAGTTATCGACAATGAGCAGTTCTTC. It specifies CASSQVIDNEQFF.

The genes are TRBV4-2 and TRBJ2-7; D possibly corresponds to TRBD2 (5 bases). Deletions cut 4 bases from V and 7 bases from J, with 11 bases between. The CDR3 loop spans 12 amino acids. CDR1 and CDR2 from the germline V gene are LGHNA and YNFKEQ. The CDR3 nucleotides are TGTGCCAGCAGCCGGCCGGGGATGGAGCAGTACTTC. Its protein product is CASSRPGMEQYF.

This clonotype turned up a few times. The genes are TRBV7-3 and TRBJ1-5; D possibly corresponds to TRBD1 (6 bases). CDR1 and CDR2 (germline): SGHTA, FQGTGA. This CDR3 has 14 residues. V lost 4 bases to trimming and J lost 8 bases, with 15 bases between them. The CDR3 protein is CASSSTGIGKPQHF. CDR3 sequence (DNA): TGTGCCAGCAGCTCAACAGGGATCGGGAAGCCCCAGCATTTT.

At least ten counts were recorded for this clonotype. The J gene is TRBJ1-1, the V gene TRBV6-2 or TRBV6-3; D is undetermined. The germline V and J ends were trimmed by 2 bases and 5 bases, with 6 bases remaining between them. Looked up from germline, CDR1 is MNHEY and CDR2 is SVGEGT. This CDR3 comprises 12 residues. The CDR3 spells CASSYKGTEAFF. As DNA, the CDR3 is TGTGCCAGCAGTTACAAAGGAACTGAAGCTTTCTTT.

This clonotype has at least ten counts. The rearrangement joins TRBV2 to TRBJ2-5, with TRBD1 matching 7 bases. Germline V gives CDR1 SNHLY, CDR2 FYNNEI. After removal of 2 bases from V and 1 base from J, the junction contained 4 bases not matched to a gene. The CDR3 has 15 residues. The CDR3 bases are TGTGCCAGCAGTGAACCATGGGACAGCCAAGAGACCCAGTACTTC. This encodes CASSEPWDSQETQYF.

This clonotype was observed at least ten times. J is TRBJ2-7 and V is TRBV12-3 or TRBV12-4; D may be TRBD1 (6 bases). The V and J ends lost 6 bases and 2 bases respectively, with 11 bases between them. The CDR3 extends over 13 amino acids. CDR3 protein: CASSFGQTYEQYF. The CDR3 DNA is TGTGCCAGCAGCTTCGGACAGACCTACGAGCAGTACTTC.

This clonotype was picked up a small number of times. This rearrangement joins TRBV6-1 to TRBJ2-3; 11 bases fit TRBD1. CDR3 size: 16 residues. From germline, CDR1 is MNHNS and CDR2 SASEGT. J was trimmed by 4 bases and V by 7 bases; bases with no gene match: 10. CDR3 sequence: CASKDRGLLGADTQYF. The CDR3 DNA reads TGTGCCAGCAAGGACAGGGGGCTGTTGGGCGCAGATACGCAGTATTTT.

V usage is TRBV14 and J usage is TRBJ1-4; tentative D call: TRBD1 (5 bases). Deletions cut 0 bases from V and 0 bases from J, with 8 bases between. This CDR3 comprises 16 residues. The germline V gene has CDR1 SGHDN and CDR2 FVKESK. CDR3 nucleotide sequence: TGTGCCAGCAGCCAAGAAGGGGCAGCAACTAATGAAAAACTGTTTTTT. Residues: CASSQEGAATNEKLFF.

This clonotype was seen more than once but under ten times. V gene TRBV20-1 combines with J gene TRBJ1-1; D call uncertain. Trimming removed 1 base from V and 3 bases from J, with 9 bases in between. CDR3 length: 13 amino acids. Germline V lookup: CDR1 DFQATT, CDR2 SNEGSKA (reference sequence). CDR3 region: CSARGVGDTEAFF. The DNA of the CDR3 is TGCAGTGCTAGAGGGGTCGGGGACACTGAAGCTTTCTTT.

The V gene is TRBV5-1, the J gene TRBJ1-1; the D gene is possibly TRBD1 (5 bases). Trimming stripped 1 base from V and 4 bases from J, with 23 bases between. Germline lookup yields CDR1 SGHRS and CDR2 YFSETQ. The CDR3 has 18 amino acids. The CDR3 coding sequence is TGCGCCAGCAGCTTGCGGGAGGCCGGGGACCACATGGGCACTGAAGCTTTCTTT. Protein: CASSLREAGDHMGTEAFF.

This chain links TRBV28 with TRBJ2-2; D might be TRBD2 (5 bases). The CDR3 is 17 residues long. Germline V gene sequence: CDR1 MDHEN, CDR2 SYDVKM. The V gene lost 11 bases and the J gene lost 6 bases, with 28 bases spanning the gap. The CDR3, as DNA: TGTGCCTGCATCGCCCTCCGAGGGAGAATGTCCGCCGGGGAGCTGTTTTTT. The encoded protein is CACIALRGRMSAGELFF.

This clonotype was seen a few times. CDR3 sequence: CSVGPRASGIYEQYF. CDR3 DNA: TGCAGCGTGGGTCCCCGGGCTAGCGGGATCTACGAGCAGTACTTC. The chain has TRBV29-1 and TRBJ2-7; 9 bases align to TRBD2. V gave up 6 bases and J gave up 3 bases; unmatched junction bases: 12. The length of the CDR3 is 15 residues. Germline V gene lookup returns CDR1 SQVTM and CDR2 ANQGSEA.

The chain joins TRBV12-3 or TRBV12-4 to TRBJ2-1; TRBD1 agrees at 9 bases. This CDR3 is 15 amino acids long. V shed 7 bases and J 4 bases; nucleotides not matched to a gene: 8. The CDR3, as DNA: TGTGCCAGCAACCCCGGGACAGGGATATACAATGAGCAGTTCTTC. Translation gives CASNPGTGIYNEQFF.

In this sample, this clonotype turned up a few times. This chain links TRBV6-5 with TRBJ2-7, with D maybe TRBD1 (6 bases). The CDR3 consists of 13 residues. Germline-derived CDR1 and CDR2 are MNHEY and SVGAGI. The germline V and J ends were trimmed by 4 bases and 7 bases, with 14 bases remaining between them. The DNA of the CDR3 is TGTGCCAGCAGTTCCGATACAGGGTTGGAGCAGTACTTC. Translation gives CASSSDTGLEQYF.

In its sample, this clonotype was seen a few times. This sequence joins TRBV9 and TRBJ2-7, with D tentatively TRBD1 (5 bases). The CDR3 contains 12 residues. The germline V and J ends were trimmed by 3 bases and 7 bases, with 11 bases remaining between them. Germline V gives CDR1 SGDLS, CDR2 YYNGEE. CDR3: CASSGLKGEQYF. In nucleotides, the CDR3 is TGTGCCAGCAGCGGACTCAAGGGGGAGCAGTACTTC.

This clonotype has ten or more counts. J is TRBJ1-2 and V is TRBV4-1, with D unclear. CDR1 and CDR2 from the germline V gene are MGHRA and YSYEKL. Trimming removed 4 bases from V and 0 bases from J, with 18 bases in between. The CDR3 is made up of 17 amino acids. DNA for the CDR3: TGCGCCAGCAGCCCAAGAGGCGTAGGCGATGCTAACTATGGCTACACCTTC. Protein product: CASSPRGVGDANYGYTF.

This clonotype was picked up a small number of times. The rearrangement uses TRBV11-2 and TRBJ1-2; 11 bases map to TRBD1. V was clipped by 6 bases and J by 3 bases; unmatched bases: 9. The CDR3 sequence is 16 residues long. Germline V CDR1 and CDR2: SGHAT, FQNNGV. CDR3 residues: CASRGTGGILDYGYTF. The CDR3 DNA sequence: TGTGCCAGCAGAGGGACAGGGGGGATCCTTGACTATGGCTACACCTTC.

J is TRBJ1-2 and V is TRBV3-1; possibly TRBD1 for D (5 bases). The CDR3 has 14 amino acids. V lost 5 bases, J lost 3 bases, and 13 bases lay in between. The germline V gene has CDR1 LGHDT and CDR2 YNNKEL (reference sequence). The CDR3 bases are TGTGCCAGCAGCAACAGCTGGGGGGACTATGGCTACACCTTC. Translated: CASSNSWGDYGYTF.

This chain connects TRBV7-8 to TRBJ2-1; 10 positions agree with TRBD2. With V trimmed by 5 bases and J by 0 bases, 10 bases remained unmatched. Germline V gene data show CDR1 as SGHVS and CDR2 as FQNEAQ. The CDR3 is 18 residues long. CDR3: CASSPGSGLAASYNEQFF. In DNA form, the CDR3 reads TGTGCCAGCAGCCCCGGTTCAGGACTAGCGGCCTCCTACAATGAGCAGTTCTTC.

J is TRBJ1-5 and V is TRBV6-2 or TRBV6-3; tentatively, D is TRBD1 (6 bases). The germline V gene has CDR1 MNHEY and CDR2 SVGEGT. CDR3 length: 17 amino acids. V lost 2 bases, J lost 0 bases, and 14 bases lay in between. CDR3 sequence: CASSYPDRRLSNQPQHF. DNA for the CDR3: TGTGCCAGCAGTTACCCAGACAGGAGACTTAGCAATCAGCCCCAGCATTTT.

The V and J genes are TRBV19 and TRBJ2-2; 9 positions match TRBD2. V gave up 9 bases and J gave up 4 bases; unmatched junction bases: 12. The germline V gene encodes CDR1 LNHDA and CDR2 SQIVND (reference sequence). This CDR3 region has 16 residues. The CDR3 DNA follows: TGTGCCAGCAATCCAAAAGTGACTAGCGGCACCGGGGAGCTGTTTTTT. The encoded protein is CASNPKVTSGTGELFF.

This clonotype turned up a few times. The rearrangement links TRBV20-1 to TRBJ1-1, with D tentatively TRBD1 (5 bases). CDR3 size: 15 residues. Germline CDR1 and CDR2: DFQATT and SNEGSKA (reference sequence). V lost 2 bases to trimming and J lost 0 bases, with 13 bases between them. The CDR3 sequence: CSARYRGLLNTEAFF. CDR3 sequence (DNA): TGCAGTGCTAGATACCGGGGCCTTCTGAACACTGAAGCTTTCTTT.

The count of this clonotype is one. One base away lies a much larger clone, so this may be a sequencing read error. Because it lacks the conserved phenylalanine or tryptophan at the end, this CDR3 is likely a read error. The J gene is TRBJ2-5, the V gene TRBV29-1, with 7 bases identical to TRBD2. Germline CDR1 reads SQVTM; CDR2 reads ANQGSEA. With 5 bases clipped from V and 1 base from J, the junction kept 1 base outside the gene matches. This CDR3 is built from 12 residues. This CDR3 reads CSVRLAQETQYS. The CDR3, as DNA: TGCAGCGTTCGACTAGCCCAAGAGACCCAGTACTCC.

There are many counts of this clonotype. CDR3: CATHPAGGSTDTQYF. In DNA, the CDR3 is TGTGCCACCCACCCAGCGGGGGGAAGCACAGATACGCAGTATTTT. This chain joins TRBV10-3 and TRBJ2-3, with 9 bases that match TRBD2. The junction had 8 bases not matched to a gene; V was cut back by 10 bases and J by 0 bases. The CDR3 runs 15 residues. Germline CDR1 reads ENHRY; CDR2 reads SYGVKD.